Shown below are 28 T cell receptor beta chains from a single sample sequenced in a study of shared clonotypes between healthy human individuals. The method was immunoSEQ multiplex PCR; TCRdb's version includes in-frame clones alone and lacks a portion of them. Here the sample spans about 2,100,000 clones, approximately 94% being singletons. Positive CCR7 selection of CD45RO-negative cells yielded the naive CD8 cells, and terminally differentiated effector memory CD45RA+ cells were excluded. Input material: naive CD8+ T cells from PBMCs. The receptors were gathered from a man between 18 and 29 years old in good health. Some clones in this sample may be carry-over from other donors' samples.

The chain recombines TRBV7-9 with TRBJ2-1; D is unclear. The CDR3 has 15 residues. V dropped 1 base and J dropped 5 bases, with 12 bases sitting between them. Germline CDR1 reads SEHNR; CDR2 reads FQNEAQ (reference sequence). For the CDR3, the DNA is TGTGCCAGCAGCTTAGTAGGGCCCCTAGACAATGAGCAGTTCTTC. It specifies CASSLVGPLDNEQFF.

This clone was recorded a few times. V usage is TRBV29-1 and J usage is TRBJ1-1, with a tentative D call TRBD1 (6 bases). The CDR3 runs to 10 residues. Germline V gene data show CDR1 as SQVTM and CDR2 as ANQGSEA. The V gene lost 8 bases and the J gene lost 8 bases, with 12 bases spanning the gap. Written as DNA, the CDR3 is TGCAGCTCCTCACAGGGAGAAGCTTTCTTT. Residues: CSSSQGEAFF.

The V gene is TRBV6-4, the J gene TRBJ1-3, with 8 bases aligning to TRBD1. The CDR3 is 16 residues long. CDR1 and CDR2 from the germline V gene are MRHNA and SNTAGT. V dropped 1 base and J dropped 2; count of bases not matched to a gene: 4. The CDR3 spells CASSDFRQGPGNTIYF. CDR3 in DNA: TGTGCCAGCAGTGACTTCAGACAGGGGCCTGGAAACACCATATATTTT.

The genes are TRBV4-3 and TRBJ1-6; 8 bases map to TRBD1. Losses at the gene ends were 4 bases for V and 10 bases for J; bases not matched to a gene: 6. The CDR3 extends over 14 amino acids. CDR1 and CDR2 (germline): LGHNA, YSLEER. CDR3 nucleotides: TGCGCCAGCAGCCTGGACAGGGAGAGCTCACCCCTCCACTTT. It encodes CASSLDRESSPLHF.

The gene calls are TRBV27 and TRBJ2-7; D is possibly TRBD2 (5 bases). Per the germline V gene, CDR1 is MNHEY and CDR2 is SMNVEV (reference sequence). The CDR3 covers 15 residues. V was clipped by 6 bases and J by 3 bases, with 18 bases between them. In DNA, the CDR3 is TGTGCCAGCAGCCCCGCGGGTAACTTCTTCTACGAGCAGTACTTC. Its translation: CASSPAGNFFYEQYF.

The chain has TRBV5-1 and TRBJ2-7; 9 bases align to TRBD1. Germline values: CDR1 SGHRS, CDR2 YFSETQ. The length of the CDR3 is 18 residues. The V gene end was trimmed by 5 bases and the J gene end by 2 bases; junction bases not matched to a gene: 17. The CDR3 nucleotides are TGCGCCAGCAGGCCTAGGCCCTCCGGGACAGGGTTGACCTACGAGCAGTACTTC. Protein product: CASRPRPSGTGLTYEQYF.

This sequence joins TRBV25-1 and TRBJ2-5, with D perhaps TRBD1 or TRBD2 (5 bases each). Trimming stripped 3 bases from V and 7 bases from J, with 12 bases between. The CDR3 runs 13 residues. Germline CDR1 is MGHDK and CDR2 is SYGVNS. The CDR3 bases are TGTGCCAGCAGTGATGTGGGTGGGGGGACCCAGTACTTC. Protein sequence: CASSDVGGGTQYF. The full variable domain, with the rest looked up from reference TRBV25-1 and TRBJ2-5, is EADIYQTPRYLVIGTGKKITLECSQTMGHDKMYWYQQDPGMELHLIHYSYGVNSTEKGDLSSESTVSRIRTEHFPLTLESARPSHTSQYLCASSDVGGGTQYFGPGTRLLVL.

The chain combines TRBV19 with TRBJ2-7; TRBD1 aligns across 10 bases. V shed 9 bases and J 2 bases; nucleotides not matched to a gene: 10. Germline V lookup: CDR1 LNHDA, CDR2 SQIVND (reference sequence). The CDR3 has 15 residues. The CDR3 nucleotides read TGTGCCAGCGCCTACCCGGGACAGGGGCCCTACGAGCAGTACTTC. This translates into CASAYPGQGPYEQYF.

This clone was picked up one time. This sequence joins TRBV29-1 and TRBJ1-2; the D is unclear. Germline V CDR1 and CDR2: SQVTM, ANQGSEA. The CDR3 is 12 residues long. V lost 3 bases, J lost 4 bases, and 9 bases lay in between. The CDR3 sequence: CSVDAYPYGYTF. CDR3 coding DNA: TGCAGCGTTGACGCCTACCCCTATGGCTACACCTTC. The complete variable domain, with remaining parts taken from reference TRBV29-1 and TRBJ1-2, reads SAVISQKPSRDICQRGTSLTIQCQVDSQVTMMFWYRQQPGQSLTLIATANQGSEATYESGFVIDKFPISRPNLTFSTLTVSNMSPEDSSIYLCSVDAYPYGYTFGSGTRLTVV.

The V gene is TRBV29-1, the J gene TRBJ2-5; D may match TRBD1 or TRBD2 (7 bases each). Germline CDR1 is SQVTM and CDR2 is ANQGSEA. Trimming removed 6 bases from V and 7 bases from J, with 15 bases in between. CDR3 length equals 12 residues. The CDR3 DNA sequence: TGCAGCGTGGTGACAGGGAGGGGGACCCAGTACTTC. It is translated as CSVVTGRGTQYF.

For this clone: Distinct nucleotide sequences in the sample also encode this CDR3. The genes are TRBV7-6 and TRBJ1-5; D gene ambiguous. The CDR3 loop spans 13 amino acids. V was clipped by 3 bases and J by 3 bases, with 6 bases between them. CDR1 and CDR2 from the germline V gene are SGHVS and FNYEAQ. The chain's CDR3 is CASSFGSNQPQHF. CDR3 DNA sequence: TGTGCCAGCAGCTTTGGGTCCAATCAGCCCCAGCATTTT.

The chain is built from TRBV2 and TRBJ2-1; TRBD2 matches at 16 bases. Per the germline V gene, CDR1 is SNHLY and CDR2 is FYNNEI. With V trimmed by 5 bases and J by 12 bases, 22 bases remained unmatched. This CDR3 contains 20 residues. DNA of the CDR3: TGTGCCAGCAGTAGACCCCGAGGGACTAGCGGGAGGGCTGACAATGAGGCGCAGTTCTTC. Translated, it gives CASSRPRGTSGRADNEAQFF.

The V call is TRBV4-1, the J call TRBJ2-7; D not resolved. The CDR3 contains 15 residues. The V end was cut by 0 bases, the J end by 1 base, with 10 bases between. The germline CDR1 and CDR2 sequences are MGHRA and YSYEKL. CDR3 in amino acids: CASSQDPKGSYEQYF. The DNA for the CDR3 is TGCGCCAGCAGCCAAGATCCAAAGGGTTCCTACGAGCAGTACTTC.

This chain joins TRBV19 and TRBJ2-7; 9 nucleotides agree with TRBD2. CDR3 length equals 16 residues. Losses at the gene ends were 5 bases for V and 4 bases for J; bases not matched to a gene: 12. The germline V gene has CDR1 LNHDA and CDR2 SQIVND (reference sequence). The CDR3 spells CASSSIPGTSFYEQYF. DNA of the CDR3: TGTGCCAGTAGTTCAATTCCCGGGACTAGCTTTTACGAGCAGTACTTC.

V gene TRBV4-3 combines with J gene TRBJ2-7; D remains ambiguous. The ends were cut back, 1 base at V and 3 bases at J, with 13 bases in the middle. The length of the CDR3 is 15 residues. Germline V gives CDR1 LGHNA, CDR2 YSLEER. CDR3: CASSQAVIGYYEQYF. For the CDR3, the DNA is TGCGCCAGCAGCCAAGCGGTGATAGGGTACTACGAGCAGTACTTC.

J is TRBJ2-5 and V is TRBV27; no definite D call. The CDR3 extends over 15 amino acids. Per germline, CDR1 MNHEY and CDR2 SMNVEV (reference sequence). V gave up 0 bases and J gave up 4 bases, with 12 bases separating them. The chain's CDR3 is CASSLSGLDGETQYF. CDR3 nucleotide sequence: TGTGCCAGCAGTTTATCAGGGCTGGACGGAGAGACCCAGTACTTC.

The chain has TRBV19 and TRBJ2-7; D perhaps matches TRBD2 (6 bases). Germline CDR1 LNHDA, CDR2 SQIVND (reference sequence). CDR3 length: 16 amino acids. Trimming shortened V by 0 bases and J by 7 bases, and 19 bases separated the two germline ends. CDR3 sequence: CASSIDSGTSSREQYF. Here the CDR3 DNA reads TGTGCCAGTAGTATAGATTCCGGGACTTCTTCTCGAGAGCAGTACTTC.

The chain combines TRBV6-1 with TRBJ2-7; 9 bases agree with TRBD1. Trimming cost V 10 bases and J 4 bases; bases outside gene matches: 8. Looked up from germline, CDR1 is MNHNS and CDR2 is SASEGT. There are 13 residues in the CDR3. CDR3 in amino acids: CATTGTGLYEQYF. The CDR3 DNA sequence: TGTGCCACAACCGGGACAGGGTTGTACGAGCAGTACTTC.

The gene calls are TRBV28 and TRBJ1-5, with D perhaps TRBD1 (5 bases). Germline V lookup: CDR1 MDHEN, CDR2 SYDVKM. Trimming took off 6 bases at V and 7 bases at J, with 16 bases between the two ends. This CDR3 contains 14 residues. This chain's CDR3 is CASRGWGGTQPQHF. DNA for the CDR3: TGTGCCAGCAGGGGTTGGGGAGGGACCCAGCCCCAGCATTTT.

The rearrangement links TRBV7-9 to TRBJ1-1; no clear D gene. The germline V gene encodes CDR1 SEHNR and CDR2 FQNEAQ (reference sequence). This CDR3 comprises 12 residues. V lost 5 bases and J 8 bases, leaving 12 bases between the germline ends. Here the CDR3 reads CASSPDGLEAFF. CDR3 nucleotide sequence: TGTGCCAGCAGCCCGGACGGTCTAGAAGCTTTCTTT. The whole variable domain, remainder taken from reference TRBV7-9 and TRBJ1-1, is DTGVSQNPRHKITKRGQNVTFRCDPISEHNRLYWYRQTLGQGPEFLTYFQNEAQLEKSRLLSDRFSAERPKGSFSTLEIQRTEQGDSAMYLCASSPDGLEAFFGQGTRLTVV.

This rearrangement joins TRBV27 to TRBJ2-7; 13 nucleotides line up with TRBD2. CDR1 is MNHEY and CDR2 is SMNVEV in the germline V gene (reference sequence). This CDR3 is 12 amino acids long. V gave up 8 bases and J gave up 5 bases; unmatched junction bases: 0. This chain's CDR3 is CASGTSGNEQYF. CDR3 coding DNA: TGTGCCAGCGGGACTAGCGGGAACGAGCAGTACTTC.

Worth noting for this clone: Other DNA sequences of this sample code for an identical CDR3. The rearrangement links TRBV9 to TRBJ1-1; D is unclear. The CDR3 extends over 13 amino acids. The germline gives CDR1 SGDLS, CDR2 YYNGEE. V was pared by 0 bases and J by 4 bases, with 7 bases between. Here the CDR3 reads CASSVGGSTEAFF. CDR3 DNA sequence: TGTGCCAGCAGCGTAGGAGGAAGCACTGAAGCTTTCTTT.

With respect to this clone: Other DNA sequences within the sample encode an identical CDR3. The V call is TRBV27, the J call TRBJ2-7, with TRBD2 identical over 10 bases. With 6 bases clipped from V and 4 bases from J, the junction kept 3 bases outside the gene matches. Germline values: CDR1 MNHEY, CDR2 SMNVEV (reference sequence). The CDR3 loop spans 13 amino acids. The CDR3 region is CASSQGLAYEQYF. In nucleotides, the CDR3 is TGTGCCAGCAGCCAGGGACTAGCGTACGAGCAGTACTTC.

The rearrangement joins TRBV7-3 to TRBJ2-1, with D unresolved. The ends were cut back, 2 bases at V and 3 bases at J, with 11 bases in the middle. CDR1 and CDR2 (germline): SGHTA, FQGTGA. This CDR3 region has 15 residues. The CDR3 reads CASSLFPAFYNEQFF. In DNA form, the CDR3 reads TGTGCCAGCAGCTTATTTCCAGCCTTCTACAATGAGCAGTTCTTC.

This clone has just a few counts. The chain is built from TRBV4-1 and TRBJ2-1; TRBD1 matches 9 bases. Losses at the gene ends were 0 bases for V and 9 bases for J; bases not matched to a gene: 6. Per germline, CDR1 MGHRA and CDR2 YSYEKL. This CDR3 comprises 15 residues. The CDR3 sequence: CASSQDSGTGREQFF. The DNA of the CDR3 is TGCGCCAGCAGCCAAGATTCGGGGACAGGGCGTGAGCAGTTCTTC.

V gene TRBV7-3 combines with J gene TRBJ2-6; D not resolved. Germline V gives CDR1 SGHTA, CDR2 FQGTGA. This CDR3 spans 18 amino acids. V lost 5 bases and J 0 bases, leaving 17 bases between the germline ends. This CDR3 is CASSADLHHASGANVLTF. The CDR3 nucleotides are TGTGCCAGCAGCGCGGACCTTCACCACGCCTCTGGGGCCAACGTCCTGACTTTC. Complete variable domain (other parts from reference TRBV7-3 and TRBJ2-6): GAGVSQTPSNKVTEKGKYVELRCDPISGHTALYWYRQSLGQGPEFLIYFQGTGAADDSGLPNDRFFAVRPEGSVSTLKIQRTERGDSAVYLCASSADLHHASGANVLTFGAGSRLTVL.

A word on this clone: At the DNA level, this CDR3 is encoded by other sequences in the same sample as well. The DNA of the CDR3 is TGCGCCAGCAGCTTGGGGACAGGGTGGTACGAGCAGTACTTC. It translates to CASSLGTGWYEQYF. The chain joins TRBV5-1 to TRBJ2-7, with 8 bases lining up with TRBD1. This CDR3 region has 14 residues. The germline V gene has CDR1 SGHRS and CDR2 YFSETQ. With V trimmed by 0 bases and J by 4 bases, 3 bases remained unmatched.

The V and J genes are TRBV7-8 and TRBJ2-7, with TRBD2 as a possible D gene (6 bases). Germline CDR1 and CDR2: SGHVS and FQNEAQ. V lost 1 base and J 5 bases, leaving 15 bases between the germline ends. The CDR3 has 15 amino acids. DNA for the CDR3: TGTGCCAGCAGCTTAGTTCTGACGGGAGCCCACGAGCAGTACTTC. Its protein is CASSLVLTGAHEQYF.